This T cell receptor beta chain was recorded in a study of shared clonotypes between healthy human individuals (dated by TCRdb to 2020 to 2022). Study-wide context: The cohort included a few men and a couple of women between 18 and 49 years of age. For each donor, CD4 naive and CD4 memory were each given three plates, CD8 naive was given two plates, and CD8 memory was given one plate. To estimate repertoire size and how much clonotype sharing occurs between individuals, the study deeply sequenced the blood TCR repertoires of roughly 5 healthy adults. Libraries were prepared and TCR repertoires were sequenced by different laboratories using diverse techniques, in order to increase sequencing depth and limit assay-specific biases. Per donor, leukapheresis produced somewhere between about 0.94 and 9.5 billion PBMCs.

Note on this clone: Its antigen is unknown. Base qualities are not recorded, but no much larger clone differs from it by a single base. Other DNA sequences of this sample code for an identical CDR3.

Using the deep immunoSEQ assay, TCR CDR3 regions were amplified from genomic DNA by multiplex PCR. For each cell subset, the extracted genomic DNA was distributed evenly across all wells of several immunoSEQ 96-well plates, and each plate served as one replicate. For sorted subsets, around 200 ng genomic DNA, equal to about 30,000 T cell genomes, was loaded into each replicate PCR. Purified libraries were quantified with a Qubit 3.0 fluorometer, sized on a Bioanalyzer 2100, and re-quantified with the KAPA Library Quantification kit. Each immunoSEQ 96-well plate was sequenced on its own single-read 150-cycle Illumina NextSeq 550 flow cell. Per the authors' processing: Because only junctional sequences without quality scores were contained in the immunoSEQ output, filtering matching that applied to full-length reads could not be performed. Sequences were annotated with PyIR, a Python wrapper for IgBLAST v1.9, and V/J genes and CDR3 were assigned using IMGT germline references. Reads with weak V/J assignments (E-value above 1e-6), missing CDR3, stop codons, out-of-frame junctions, or ambiguous translated residues were removed. V3J clonotypes were defined by identical inferred V gene, J gene, and CDR3 amino acid sequence. Percentage overlap between repertoires was computed as shared unique clonotypes divided by the size of the smaller repertoire. RTK rarefaction, the Chao1 estimator, and Recon v2.1 estimates of unobserved clonotypes were used to assess repertoire richness. OLGA was used to compute generation probabilities for all TCRbeta clonotypes that the gDNA method yielded from several donors. Drawn from immuneACCESS, this table holds only the in-frame rearrangements with V and J called that TCRdb kept. Clones are partly lost; checked studies trace under half to an unresolved V gene and leave the rest unexplained. D and trimming were read from the DNA, whereas the V and J calls and clone size are those reported in that table. This sample gives millions of clones in total; approximately 95% of them show up just once. Of the sample, roughly 1% falls within the top ten clones.

CD8 naive samples were CD45RO-negative cells positively selected for CCR7, giving a CD45RA+CCR7+ population that excluded TemRA cells. Healthy HIV-negative adults with no recently reported acute infections or vaccinations were included as donors. Every donor was a Caucasian adult residing in Nashville, Tennessee, USA. After blood collection by leukapheresis, PBMCs were isolated using Ficoll-Histopaque density gradient centrifugation and then cryopreserved in the vapor phase of liquid nitrogen. Purity and quantity of every magnetically sorted T cell population were checked by analytical flow cytometry. Each sorted fraction had its genomic DNA isolated and then quantified by UV absorbance on a Nanodrop 2000c. The germline V gene (reference sequence) supplies CDR1 LNHDA and CDR2 SQIVND. V gives up 5 bases and J gives up 4 bases, and the segment between their germline ends measures 15 bases. From the cysteine up to the phenylalanine, the CDR3 has a length of 14 residues. This entry keeps only the CDR3 DNA: 42 bases, framed from base 1.

Study-wide conclusions, independent of this receptor: Based on pairwise subsampling, the degree of clonotype sharing among donors was expected to be affected by sequencing depth. Compared with non-shared clonotypes, the clonotypes found in all four sorted-subset donors had higher generation probabilities. Rarefaction of sorted-subset datasets indicated incomplete sequencing despite the large sequencing depth. Sampling was restricted to blood, and TCR repertoires in tissue are likely to differ from TCR repertoires in blood. Larger estimated clonotype richness was generally found for naive subsets than for memory subsets. The small number of donors limited the genetic and exposure-history diversity represented. Across a handful of donors, 4.5% to 6.5% of naive CD4, roughly 3.5% of naive CD8, under 2.5% of memory CD4, and approximately 0.4% of memory CD8 clonotypes were shared.

The chain links TRBV19 with TRBJ2-7; tentative D gene TRBD2, with 6 bases matching. This TCR derives from a man aged 18 to 29 in good health. Sequencing was carried out using naive CD8+ T cells sorted from blood. Per the publication, the cell subset or site label means: CD45RA+CCR7+. In nucleotide form, the sequence is TGTGCCAGTAGTCCCCTTGGGGGGAGTTACGAGCAGTACTTC. It translates as CASSPLGGSYEQYF.